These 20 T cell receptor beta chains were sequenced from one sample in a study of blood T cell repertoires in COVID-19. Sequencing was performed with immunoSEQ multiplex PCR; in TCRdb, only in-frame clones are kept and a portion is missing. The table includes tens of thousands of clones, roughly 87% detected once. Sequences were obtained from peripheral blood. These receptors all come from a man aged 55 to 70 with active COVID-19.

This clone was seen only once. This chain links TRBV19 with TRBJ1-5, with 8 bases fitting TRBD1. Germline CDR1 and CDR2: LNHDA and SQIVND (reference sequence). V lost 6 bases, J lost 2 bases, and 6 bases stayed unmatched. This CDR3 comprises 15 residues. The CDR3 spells CASRGTGGGNQPQHF. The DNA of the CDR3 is TGTGCCAGTAGGGGGACAGGCGGGGGCAATCAGCCCCAGCATTTT.

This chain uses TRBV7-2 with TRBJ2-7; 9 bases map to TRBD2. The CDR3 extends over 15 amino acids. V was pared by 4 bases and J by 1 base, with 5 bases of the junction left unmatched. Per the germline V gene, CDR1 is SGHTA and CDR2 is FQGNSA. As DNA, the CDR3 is TGTGCCAGCAGCTCTAGCGGGGCCTCTTCCTACGAGCAGTACTTC. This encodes CASSSSGASSYEQYF.

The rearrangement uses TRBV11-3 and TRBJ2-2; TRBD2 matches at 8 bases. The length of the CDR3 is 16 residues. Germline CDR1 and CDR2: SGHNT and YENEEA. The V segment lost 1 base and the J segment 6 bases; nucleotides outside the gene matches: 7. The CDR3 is CASSLGSGGLAGELFF. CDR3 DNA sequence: TGTGCCAGCAGCTTAGGATCGGGAGGGCTTGCCGGGGAGCTGTTTTTT. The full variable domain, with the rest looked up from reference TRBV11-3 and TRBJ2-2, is EAGVVQSPRYKIIEKKQPVAFWCNPISGHNTLYWYLQNLGQGPELLIRYENEEAVDDSQLPKDRFSAERLKGVDSTLKIQPAELGDSAVYLCASSLGSGGLAGELFFGEGSRLTVL.

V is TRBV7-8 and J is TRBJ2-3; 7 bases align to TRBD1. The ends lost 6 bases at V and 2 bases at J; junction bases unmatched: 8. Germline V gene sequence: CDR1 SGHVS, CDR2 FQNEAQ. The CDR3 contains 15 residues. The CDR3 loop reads CASRPQGQLTDTQYF. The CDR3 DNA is TGTGCCAGCAGGCCCCAGGGACAGCTCACAGATACGCAGTATTTT.

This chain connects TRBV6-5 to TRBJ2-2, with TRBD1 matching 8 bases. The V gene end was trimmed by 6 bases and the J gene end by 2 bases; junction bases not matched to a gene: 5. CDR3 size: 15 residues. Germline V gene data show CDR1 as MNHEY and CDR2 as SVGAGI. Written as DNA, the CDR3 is TGTGCCAGCAGGACAGGACAGGGTAACACCGGGGAGCTGTTTTTT. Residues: CASRTGQGNTGELFF.

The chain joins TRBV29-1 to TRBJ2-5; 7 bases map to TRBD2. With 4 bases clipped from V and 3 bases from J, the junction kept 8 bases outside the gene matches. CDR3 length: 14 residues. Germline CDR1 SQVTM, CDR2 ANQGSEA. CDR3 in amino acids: CSVGYGEGKETQYF. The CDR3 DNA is TGCAGCGTTGGGTACGGGGAGGGGAAAGAGACCCAGTACTTC. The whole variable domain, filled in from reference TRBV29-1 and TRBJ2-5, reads SAVISQKPSRDICQRGTSLTIQCQVDSQVTMMFWYRQQPGQSLTLIATANQGSEATYESGFVIDKFPISRPNLTFSTLTVSNMSPEDSSIYLCSVGYGEGKETQYFGPGTRLLVL.

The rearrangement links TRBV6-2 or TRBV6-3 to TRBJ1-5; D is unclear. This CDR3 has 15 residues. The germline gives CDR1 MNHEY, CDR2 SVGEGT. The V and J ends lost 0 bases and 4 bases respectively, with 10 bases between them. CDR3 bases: TGTGCCAGCAGTTACTCGCGATCCCCTAATCAGCCCCAGCATTTT. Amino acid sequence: CASSYSRSPNQPQHF.

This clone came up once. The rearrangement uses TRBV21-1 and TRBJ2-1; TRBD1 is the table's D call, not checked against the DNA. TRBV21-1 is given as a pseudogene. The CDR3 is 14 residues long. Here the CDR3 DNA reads TGTGCCAGCAGCGCGGGACAGGGGGACAATGAGCAGTTCTTC. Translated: CASSAGQGDNEQFF.

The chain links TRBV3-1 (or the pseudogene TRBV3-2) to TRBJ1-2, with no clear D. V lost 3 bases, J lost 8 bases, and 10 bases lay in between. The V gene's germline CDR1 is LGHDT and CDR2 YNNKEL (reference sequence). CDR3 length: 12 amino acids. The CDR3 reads CASSQSIRGYTF. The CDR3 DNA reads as TGTGCCAGCAGCCAGTCAATTCGGGGCTACACCTTC.

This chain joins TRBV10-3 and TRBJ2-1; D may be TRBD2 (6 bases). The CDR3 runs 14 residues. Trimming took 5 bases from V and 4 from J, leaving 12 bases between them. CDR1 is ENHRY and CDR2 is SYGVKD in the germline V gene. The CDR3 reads CAISPGGVYNEQFF. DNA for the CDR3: TGTGCCATCAGTCCCGGCGGGGTTTACAATGAGCAGTTCTTC.

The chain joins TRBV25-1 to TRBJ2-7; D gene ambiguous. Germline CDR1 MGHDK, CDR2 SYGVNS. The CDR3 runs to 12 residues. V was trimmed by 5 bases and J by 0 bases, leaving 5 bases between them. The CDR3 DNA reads TGTGCCAGCAGTCTCTACTCCTACGAGCAGTACTTC. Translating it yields CASSLYSYEQYF.

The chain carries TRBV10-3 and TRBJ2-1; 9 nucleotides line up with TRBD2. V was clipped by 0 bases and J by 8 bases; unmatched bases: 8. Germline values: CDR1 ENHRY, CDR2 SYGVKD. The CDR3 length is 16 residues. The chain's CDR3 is CAISESRRGGRDEQFF. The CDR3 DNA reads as TGTGCCATCAGTGAGTCGCGGCGGGGGGGCCGAGATGAGCAGTTCTTC.

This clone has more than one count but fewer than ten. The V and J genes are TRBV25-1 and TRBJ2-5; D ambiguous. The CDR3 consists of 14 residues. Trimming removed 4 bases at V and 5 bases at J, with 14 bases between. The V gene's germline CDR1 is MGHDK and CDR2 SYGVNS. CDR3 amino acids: CASSVSWVGETQYF. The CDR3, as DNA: TGTGCCAGCAGTGTCAGTTGGGTCGGGGAGACCCAGTACTTC.

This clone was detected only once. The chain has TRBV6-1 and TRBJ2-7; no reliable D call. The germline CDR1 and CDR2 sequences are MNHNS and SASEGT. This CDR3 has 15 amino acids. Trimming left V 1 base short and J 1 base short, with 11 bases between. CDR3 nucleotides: TGTGCCAGCAGTGAAGGAGCAAATCCGTCCTACGAGCAGTACTTC. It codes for CASSEGANPSYEQYF.

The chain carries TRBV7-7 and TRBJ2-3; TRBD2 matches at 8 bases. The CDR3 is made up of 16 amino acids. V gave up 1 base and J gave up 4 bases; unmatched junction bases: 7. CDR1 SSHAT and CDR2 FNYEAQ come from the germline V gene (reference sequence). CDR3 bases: TGTGCCAGCAGCTTAGGTCGGGGGGGGCGTGCAGATACGCAGTATTTT. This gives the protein CASSLGRGGRADTQYF.

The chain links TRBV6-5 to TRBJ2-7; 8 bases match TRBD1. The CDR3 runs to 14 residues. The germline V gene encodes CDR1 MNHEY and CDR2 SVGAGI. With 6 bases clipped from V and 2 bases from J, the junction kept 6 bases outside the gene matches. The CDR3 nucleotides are TGTGCCAGCAGCACGACAGGGGATGCCTACGAGCAGTACTTC. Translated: CASSTTGDAYEQYF.

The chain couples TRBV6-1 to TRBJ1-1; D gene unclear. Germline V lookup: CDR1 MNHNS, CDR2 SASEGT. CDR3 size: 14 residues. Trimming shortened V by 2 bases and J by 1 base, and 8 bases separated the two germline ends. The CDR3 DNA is TGTGCCAGCAGTGAACGGAGCCAGAACACTGAAGCTTTCTTT. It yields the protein CASSERSQNTEAFF.

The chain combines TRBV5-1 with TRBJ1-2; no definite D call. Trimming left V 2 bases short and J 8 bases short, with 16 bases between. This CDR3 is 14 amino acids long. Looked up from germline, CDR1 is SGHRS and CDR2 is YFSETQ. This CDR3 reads CASSFGQVDRGYTF. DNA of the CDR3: TGCGCCAGCAGCTTTGGGCAGGTTGATAGGGGCTACACCTTC. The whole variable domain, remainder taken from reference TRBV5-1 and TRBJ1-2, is KAGVTQTPRYLIKTRGQQVTLSCSPISGHRSVSWYQQTPGQGLQFLFEYFSETQRNKGNFPGRFSGRQFSNSRSEMNVSTLELGDSALYLCASSFGQVDRGYTFGSGTRLTVV.

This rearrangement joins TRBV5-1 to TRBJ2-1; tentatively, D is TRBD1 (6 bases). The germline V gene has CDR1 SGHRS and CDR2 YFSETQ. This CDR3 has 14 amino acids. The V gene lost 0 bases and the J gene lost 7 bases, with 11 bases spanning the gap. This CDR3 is CASSLVWGRNEQFF. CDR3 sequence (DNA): TGCGCCAGCAGCTTGGTTTGGGGGCGGAATGAGCAGTTCTTC.

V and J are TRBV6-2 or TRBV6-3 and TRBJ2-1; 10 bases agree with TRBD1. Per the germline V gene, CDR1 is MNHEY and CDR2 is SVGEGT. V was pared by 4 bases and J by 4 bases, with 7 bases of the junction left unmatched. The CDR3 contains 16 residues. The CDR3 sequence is CASSSIRDRGYNEQFF. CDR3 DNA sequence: TGTGCCAGCAGTTCCATTCGGGACAGGGGATACAATGAGCAGTTCTTC.